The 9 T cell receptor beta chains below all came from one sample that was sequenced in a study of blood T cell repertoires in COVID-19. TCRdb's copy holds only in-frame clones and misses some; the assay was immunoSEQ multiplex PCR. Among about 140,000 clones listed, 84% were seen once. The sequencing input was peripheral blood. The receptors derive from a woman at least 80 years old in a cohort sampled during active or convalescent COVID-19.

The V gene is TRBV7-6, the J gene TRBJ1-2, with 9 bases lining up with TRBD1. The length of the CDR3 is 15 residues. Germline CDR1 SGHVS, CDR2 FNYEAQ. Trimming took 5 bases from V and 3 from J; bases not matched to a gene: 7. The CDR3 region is CASSPATGGYYGYTF. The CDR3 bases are TGTGCCAGCAGCCCAGCGACAGGGGGGTACTATGGCTACACCTTC.

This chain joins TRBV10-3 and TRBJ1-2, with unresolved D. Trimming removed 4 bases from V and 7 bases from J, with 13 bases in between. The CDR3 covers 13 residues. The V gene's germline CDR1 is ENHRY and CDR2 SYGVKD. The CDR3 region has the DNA TGTGCCATCAGTGGCGGCCTGAATACTGGCTACACCTTC. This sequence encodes CAISGGLNTGYTF.

The CDR3 DNA is TGCGCCAGCAGCCCGGGGAGGGGCGGAAGGACCTACGAGCAGTACTTC. This sequence encodes CASSPGRGGRTYEQYF. The chain is built from TRBV5-1 and TRBJ2-7, with TRBD2 matching 7 bases. Trimming removed 4 bases from V and 2 bases from J; junction bases left unmatched: 12. This CDR3 spans 16 amino acids. Germline CDR1 reads SGHRS; CDR2 reads YFSETQ.

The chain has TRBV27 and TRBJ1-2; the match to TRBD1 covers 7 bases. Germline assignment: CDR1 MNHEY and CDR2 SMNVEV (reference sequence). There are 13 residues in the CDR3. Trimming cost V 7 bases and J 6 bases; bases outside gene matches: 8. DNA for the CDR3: TGTGCCAGCAAAACAGGGGTGGAGGATGGCTACACCTTC. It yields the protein CASKTGVEDGYTF.

The CDR3 DNA reads TGTGCCAGCTTCCCGGCGGGGGGAATCACAGATACGCAGTATTTT. Amino acid sequence: CASFPAGGITDTQYF. V usage is TRBV2 and J usage is TRBJ2-3; 8 bases align to TRBD2. CDR1 and CDR2 (germline): SNHLY, FYNNEI. V shed 8 bases, J shed 2 bases, and the junction held 9 bases outside the gene matches. The CDR3 totals 15 residues. The full variable domain, rest sourced from reference TRBV2 and TRBJ2-3, is EPEVTQTPSHQVTQMGQEVILRCVPISNHLYFYWYRQILGQKVEFLVSFYNNEISEKSEIFDDQFSVERPDGSNFTLKIRSTKLEDSAMYFCASFPAGGITDTQYFGPGTRLTVL.

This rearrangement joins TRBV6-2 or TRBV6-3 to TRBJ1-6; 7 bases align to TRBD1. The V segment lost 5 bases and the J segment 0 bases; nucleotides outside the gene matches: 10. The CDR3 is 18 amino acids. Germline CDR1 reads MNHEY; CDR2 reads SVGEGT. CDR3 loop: CASSKGTATLSYNSPLHF. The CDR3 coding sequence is TGTGCCAGCAGTAAAGGGACAGCTACCCTCTCCTATAATTCACCCCTCCACTTT.

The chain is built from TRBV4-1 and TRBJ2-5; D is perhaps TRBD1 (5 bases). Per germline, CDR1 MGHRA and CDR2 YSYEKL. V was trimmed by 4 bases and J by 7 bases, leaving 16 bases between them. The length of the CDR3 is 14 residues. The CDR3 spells CASSRFVGPTTQYF. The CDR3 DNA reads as TGCGCCAGCAGCCGCTTTGTGGGGCCAACGACCCAGTACTTC.

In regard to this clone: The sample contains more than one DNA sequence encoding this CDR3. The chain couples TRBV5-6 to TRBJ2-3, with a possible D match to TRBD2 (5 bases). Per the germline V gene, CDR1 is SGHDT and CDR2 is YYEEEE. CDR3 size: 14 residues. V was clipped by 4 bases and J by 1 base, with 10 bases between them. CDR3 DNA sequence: TGTGCCAGCAGCCCTACCGGGGGCACAGATACGCAGTATTTT. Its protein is CASSPTGGTDTQYF.

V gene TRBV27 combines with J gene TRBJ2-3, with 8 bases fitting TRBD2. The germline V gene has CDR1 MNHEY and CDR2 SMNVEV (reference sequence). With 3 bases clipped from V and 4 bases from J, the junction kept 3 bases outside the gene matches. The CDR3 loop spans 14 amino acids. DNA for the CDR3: TGTGCCAGCAGTTTCCTCGGGGGGGCAGATACGCAGTATTTT. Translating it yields CASSFLGGADTQYF.